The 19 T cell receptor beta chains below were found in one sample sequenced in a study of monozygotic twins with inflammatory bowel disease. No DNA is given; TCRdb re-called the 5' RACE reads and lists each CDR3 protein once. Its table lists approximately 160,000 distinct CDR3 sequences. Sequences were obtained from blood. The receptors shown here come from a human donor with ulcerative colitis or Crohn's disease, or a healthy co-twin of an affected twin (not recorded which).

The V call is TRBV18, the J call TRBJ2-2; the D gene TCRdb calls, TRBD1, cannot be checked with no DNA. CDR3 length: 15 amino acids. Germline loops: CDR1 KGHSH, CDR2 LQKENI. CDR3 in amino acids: CASSPDSPNTGELFF.

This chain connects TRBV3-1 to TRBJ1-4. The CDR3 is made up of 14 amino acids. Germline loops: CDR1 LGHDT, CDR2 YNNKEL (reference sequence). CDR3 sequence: CASSQQALGEKLFF.

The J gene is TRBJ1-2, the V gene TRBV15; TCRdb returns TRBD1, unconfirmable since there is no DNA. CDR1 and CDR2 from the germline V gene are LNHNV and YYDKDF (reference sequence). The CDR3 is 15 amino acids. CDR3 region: CATSRPGTGNHGYTF.

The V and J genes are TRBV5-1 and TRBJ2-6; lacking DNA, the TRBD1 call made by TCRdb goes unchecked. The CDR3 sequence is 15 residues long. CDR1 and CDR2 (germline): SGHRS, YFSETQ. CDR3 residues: CASRPPSSGANVLTF.

The CDR3 spells CAALSGANVLTF. The chain recombines TRBV10-3 with TRBJ2-6. Germline assignment: CDR1 ENHRY and CDR2 SYGVKD. The CDR3 runs 12 residues.

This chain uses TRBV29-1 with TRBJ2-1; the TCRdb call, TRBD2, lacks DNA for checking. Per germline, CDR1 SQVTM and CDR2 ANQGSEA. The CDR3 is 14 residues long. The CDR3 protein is CSVESSGVYNEQFF.

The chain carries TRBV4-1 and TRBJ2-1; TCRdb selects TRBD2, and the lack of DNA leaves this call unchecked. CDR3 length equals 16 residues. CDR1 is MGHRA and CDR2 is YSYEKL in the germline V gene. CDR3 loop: CASSQDGWREGTEQFF.

CDR3 sequence: CASSYHRPGQGWIGYGYTF. The J gene is TRBJ1-2, the V gene TRBV6-5; as DNA is missing, the TRBD1 call by TCRdb cannot be tested. This CDR3 spans 19 amino acids. Germline V CDR1 and CDR2: MNHEY, SVGAGI.

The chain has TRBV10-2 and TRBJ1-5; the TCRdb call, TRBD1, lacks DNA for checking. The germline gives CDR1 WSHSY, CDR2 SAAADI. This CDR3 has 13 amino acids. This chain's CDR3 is CASRDRGDQPQHF.

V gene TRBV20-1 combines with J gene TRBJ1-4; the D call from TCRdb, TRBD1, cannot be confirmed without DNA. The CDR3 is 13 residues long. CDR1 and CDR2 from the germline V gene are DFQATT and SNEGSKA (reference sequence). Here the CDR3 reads CSAATGINEKLFF.

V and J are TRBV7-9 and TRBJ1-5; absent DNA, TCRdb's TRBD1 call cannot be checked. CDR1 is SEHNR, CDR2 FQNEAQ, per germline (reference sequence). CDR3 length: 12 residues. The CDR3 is CASSNRYQPQHF.

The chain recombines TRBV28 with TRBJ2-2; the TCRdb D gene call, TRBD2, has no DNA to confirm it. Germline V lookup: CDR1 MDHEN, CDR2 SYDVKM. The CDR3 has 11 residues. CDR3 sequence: CAASLTGELFF.

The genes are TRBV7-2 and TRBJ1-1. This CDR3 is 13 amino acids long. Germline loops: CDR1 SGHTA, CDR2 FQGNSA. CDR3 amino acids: CASSLFFRTEAFF. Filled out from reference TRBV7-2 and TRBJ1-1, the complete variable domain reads GAGVSQSPSNKVTEKGKDVELRCDPISGHTALYWYRQSLGQGLEFLIYFQGNSAPDKSGLPSDRFSAERTGGSVSTLTIQRTQQEDSAVYLCASSLFFRTEAFFGQGTRLTVV.

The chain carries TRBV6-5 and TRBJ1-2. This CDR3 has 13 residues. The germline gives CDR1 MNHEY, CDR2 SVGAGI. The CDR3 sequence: CASSYGPADGYTF.

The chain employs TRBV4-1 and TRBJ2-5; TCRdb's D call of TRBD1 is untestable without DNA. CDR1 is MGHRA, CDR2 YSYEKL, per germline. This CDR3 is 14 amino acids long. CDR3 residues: CASSDNRGRETQYF.

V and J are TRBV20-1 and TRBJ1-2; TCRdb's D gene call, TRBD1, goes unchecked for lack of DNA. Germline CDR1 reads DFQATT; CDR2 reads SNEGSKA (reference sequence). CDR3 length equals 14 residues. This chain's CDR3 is CTAPRGAFNYGYTF.

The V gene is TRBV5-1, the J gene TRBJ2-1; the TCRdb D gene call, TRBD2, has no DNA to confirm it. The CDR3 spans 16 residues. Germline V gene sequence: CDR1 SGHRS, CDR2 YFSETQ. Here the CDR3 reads CASSHISGGAYNEQFF.

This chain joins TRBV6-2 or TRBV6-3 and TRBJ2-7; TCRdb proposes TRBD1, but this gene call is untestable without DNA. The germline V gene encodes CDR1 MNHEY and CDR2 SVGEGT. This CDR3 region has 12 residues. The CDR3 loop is CASRPGAGAMYF.

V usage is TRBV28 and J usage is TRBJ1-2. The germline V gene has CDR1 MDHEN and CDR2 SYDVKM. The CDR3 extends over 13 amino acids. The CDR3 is CASSLRGDYGYTF.